One sample yielded the 12 T cell receptor beta chains listed below, sequenced in a study of cytomegalovirus exposure and HLA in healthy donors. Assay used: immunoSEQ multiplex PCR; TCRdb lists only in-frame clones, some missing. The data hold 150,000 to 200,000 clones, with around four fifths observed a single time. Sequencing used PBMCs. Source of these receptors: a man aged 18 to 29 in good health and CMV-seropositive.

V gene TRBV28 combines with J gene TRBJ2-7; 8 bases map to TRBD1. Unmatched junction bases numbered 4, after V lost 2 bases and J lost 4 bases. Germline V gene data show CDR1 as MDHEN and CDR2 as SYDVKM. This CDR3 contains 14 residues. The CDR3 coding sequence is TGTGCCAGCAGTTTAAGGACAGGGCGGTACGAGCAGTACTTC. Residues: CASSLRTGRYEQYF.

The CDR3 nucleotides read TGTGCCAGCAGTTACGGACTTCCCACAGATACGCAGTATTTT. It encodes CASSYGLPTDTQYF. The chain couples TRBV6-6 to TRBJ2-3, with D possibly matching TRBD2 (5 bases). The CDR3 sequence is 14 residues long. Trimming stripped 2 bases from V and 2 bases from J, with 8 bases between. Germline CDR1 reads MNHNY; CDR2 reads SVGAGI (reference sequence).

The V gene is TRBV29-1, the J gene TRBJ1-2; D unclear. V shed 2 bases and J shed 6 bases, with 7 bases lying between them. The CDR3 sequence is 11 residues long. The V gene's germline CDR1 is SQVTM and CDR2 ANQGSEA. The CDR3 bases are TGCAGCGTTGAACGCTCTAATGGCTACACCTTC. Protein sequence: CSVERSNGYTF.

This clone has only one observation. This chain links TRBV28 with TRBJ1-4, with no clear D. Trimming took off 1 base at V and 0 bases at J, with 9 bases between the two ends. This CDR3 is 16 amino acids long. CDR1 MDHEN and CDR2 SYDVKM come from the germline V gene. CDR3 amino acids: CASSLLAETTNEKLFF. Here the CDR3 DNA reads TGTGCCAGCAGTTTATTGGCAGAAACAACTAATGAAAAACTGTTTTTT.

The chain combines TRBV28 with TRBJ1-1; 8 bases line up with TRBD1. The CDR3 runs to 15 residues. Losses at the gene ends were 1 base for V and 3 bases for J; bases not matched to a gene: 4. Germline-derived CDR1 and CDR2 are MDHEN and SYDVKM. This CDR3 is CASSLFGQGYTEAFF. The CDR3 bases are TGTGCCAGCAGTTTATTTGGACAGGGATACACTGAAGCTTTCTTT.

The gene calls are TRBV9 and TRBJ1-2; D perhaps matches TRBD1 (6 bases). V was shortened by 2 bases and J by 5 bases, with 10 bases between the two germline ends. Germline CDR1 and CDR2: SGDLS and YYNGEE. The CDR3 totals 13 residues. The CDR3 DNA reads TGTGCCAGCAGCGTCTCTACAGGGTATGGCTACACCTTC. Translated, it gives CASSVSTGYGYTF.

The J gene is TRBJ2-5, the V gene TRBV10-3; TRBD1 matches at 8 bases. The germline gives CDR1 ENHRY, CDR2 SYGVKD. The CDR3 extends over 13 amino acids. The V gene end was trimmed by 8 bases and the J gene end by 2 bases; junction bases not matched to a gene: 4. CDR3 sequence reads: CAIGYRGQETQYF. The CDR3 nucleotides are TGTGCCATCGGGTACAGGGGGCAAGAGACCCAGTACTTC.

The chain links TRBV28 to TRBJ2-7; TRBD2 matches 10 bases. Trimming cost V 3 bases and J 3 bases; bases outside gene matches: 5. There are 15 residues in the CDR3. Germline V gene lookup returns CDR1 MDHEN and CDR2 SYDVKM. CDR3 in DNA: TGTGCCAGCAGTTTTGGTACTAGCGGGGTCTACGAGCAGTACTTC. It encodes CASSFGTSGVYEQYF.

The chain recombines TRBV4-2 with TRBJ2-7; the match to TRBD2 covers 9 bases. The CDR3 is 18 amino acids. CDR1 is LGHNA, CDR2 YNFKEQ, per germline. The junction had 15 bases not matched to a gene; V was cut back by 2 bases and J by 4 bases. CDR3 sequence: CASSQKRLAGERPYEQYF. In nucleotides, the CDR3 is TGTGCCAGCAGCCAAAAACGGTTAGCGGGAGAGCGGCCTTACGAGCAGTACTTC.

This chain connects TRBV7-2 to TRBJ2-7; 10 bases agree with TRBD1. Germline V gene sequence: CDR1 SGHTA, CDR2 FQGNSA. V trimming: 3 bases; J trimming: 7 bases; junction bases outside the gene matches: 9. The CDR3 loop spans 15 amino acids. The CDR3 here is CASSLLFDRGREQYF. As DNA, the CDR3 is TGTGCCAGCAGCTTGTTATTCGACAGGGGGCGGGAGCAGTACTTC.

The chain carries TRBV5-4 and TRBJ2-5; 13 bases are shared with TRBD2. With 1 base clipped from V and 5 bases from J, the junction kept 2 bases outside the gene matches. There are 15 residues in the CDR3. From germline, CDR1 is SGHNT and CDR2 YYREEE (reference sequence). This CDR3 reads CASSLRTSGSETQYF. In DNA form, the CDR3 reads TGTGCCAGCAGCTTGAGGACTAGCGGGAGTGAGACCCAGTACTTC.

The V and J genes are TRBV30 and TRBJ1-1, with unresolved D. V was pared by 4 bases and J by 2 bases, with 14 bases between. Germline values: CDR1 GTSNPN, CDR2 SVGIG (reference sequence). The length of the CDR3 is 14 residues. CDR3 amino acids: CAWTPGVLNTEAFF. The CDR3 DNA follows: TGTGCCTGGACCCCAGGCGTTCTAAACACTGAAGCTTTCTTT.